This T cell receptor beta chain stems from a study of response to subunit inactivated influenza vaccine. CDR1 is MNHEY, CDR2 SVGEGT, per germline. The CDR3 is 15 residues long. V was shortened by 2 bases and J by 4 bases, with 14 bases between the two germline ends. This clonotype was seen only a few times. Its cognate antigen is unknown. Study results and limitations: A suggestion made by the authors is that each seasonal influenza vaccination recruits few new T cells.

TCRdb used MiXCR to reprocess the RT-PCR reads, holding one entry per CDR3 protein. The table has hundreds of thousands of distinct CDR3 sequences, 15% to 19% seen once. The chain recombines TRBV6-2 or TRBV6-3 with TRBJ1-1; TRBD1 is a possible D gene (6 bases). The input for sequencing was PBMCs from blood, taken 11 to 12 days after vaccination. The sequence came from a man aged 50-60 years who received an inactivated influenza vaccine. DNA for the CDR3: TGTGCCAGCAGTTACGGGTGGGGGGCAAGCACTGAAGCTTTCTTT. Its translation: CASSYGWGASTEAFF.